This T cell receptor (beta chain) is drawn from a study of PD-L1 blockade in urothelial cancer. In the study overall: Each blood sample yielded a median of about 150,000 T cells.

The CDR3 has 17 amino acids. This table comes from immunoSEQ multiplex PCR, and its TCRdb copy is limited to in-frame clones, with some not included. The data contain just under 65,000 clones, more than 80% of them singletons. Stated time point: pretreatment peripheral blood. This specimen consisted of PBMCs, obtained around atezolizumab (anti-PD-L1) treatment. The clonotype originates from a man in his 70s with urothelial cancer. J is TRBJ2-7 and V is TRBV21-1; the table's TRBD1 call for D was not verified on the DNA. TRBV21-1 is noted as a pseudogene. This CDR3 reads CASSKVVGQDGSYEQYF. The CDR3 coding sequence is TGTGCCAGCAGCAAAGTTGTGGGACAGGACGGCTCCTACGAGCAGTACTTC.